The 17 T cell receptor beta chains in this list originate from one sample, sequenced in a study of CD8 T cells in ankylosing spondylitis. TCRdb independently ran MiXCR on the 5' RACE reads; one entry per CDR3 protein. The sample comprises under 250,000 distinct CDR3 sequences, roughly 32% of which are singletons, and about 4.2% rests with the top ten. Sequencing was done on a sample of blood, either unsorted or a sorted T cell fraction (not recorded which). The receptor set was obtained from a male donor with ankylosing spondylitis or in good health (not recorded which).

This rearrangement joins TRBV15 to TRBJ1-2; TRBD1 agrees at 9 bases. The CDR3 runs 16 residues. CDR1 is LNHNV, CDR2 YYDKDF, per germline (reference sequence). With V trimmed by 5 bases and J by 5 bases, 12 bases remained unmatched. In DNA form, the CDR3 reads TGTGCCACCAGCGCCGTCCCTAGACAGGGGGAGTATGGCTACACCTTC. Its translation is CATSAVPRQGEYGYTF. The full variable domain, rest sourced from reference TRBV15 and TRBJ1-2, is DAMVIQNPRYQVTQFGKPVTLSCSQTLNHNVMYWYQQKSSQAPKLLFHYYDKDFNNEADTPDNFQSRRPNTSFCFLDIRSPGLGDTAMYLCATSAVPRQGEYGYTFGSGTRLTVV.

DNA of the CDR3: TGTGCCAGCAGTTACGGGGCGGGGGGGCAAACCGGGGAGCTGTTTTTT. The encoded protein is CASSYGAGGQTGELFF. This rearrangement joins TRBV6-5 to TRBJ2-2; TRBD2 matches at 9 bases. The junction had 6 bases not matched to a gene; V was cut back by 2 bases and J by 5 bases. CDR3 length equals 16 residues. The V gene's germline CDR1 is MNHEY and CDR2 SVGAGI.

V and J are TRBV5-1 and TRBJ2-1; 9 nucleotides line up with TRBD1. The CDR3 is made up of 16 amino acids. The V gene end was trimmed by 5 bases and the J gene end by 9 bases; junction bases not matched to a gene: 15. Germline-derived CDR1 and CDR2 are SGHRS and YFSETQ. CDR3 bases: TGCGCCAGCAGTCTCCCCGGAGACAGGGGGAACGTTGAGCAGTTCTTC. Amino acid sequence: CASSLPGDRGNVEQFF.

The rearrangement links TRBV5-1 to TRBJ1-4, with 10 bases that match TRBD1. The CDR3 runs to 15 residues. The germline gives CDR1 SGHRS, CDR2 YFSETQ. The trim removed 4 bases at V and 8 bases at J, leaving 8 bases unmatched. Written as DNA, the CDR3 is TGCGCCAGCAGCAAGATGGGGACAGGGGAAGAAAAACTGTTTTTT. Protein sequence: CASSKMGTGEEKLFF.

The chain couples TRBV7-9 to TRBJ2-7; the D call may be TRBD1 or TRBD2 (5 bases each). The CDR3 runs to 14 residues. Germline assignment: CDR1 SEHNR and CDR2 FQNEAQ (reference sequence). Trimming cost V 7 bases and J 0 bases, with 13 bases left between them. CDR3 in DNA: TGTGCCAGCACGTTGGCAGGGAGCTCCTACGAGCAGTACTTC. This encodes CASTLAGSSYEQYF. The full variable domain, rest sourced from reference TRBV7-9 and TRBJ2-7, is DTGVSQNPRHKITKRGQNVTFRCDPISEHNRLYWYRQTLGQGPEFLTYFQNEAQLEKSRLLSDRFSAERPKGSFSTLEIQRTEQGDSAMYLCASTLAGSSYEQYFGPGTRLTVT.

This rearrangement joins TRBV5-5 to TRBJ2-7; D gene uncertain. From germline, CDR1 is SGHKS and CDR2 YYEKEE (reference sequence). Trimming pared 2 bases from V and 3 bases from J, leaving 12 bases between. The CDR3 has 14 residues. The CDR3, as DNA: TGTGCCAGCAGCTTTACCTCGGTTGGCTACGAGCAGTACTTC. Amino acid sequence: CASSFTSVGYEQYF.

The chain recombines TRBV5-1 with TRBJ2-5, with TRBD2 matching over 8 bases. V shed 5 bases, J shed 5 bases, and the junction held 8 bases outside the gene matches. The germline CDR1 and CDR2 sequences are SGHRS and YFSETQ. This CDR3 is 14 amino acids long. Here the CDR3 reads CASRPAGAGETQYF. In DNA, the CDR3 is TGCGCCAGCAGACCAGCGGGGGCGGGGGAGACCCAGTACTTC.

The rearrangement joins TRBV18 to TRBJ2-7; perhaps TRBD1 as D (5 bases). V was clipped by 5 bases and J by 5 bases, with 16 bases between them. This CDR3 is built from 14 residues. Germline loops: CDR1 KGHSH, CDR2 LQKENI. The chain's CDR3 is CASSRGIKGDEQYF. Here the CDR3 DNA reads TGTGCCAGCTCAAGGGGCATTAAGGGTGACGAGCAGTACTTC.

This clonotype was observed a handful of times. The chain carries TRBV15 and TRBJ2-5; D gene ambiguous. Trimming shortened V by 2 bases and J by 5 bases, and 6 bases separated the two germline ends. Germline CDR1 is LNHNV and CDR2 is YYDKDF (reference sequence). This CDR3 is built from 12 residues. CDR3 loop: CATSRPRETQYF. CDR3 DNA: TGTGCCACCAGCAGACCGCGGGAGACCCAGTACTTC.

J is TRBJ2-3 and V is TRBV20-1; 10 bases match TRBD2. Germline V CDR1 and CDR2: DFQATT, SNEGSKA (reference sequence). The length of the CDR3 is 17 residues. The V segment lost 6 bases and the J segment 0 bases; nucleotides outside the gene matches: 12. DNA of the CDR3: TGCAGTGCAGAGGGGATCACTAGCGGGGCTAGCACAGATACGCAGTATTTT. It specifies CSAEGITSGASTDTQYF.

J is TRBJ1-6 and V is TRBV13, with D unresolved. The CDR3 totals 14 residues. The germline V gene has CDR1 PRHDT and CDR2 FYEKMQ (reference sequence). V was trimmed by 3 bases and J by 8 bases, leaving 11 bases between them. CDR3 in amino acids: CASSFSTADSPLHF. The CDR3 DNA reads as TGTGCCAGCAGCTTTTCGACCGCGGATTCACCCCTCCACTTT.

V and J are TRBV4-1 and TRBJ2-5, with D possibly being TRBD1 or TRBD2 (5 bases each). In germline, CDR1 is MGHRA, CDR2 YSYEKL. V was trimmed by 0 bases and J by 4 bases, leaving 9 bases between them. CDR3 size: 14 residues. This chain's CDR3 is CASSQDDSGETQYF. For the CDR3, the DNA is TGCGCCAGCAGCCAAGATGACAGCGGAGAGACCCAGTACTTC.

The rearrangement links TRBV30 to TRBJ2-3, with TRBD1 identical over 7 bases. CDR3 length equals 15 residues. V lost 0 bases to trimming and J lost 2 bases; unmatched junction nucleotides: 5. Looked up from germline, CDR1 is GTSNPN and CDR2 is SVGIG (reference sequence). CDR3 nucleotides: TGTGCCTGGAGTGTCACCGGGACAGCCACAGATACGCAGTATTTT. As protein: CAWSVTGTATDTQYF.

DNA for the CDR3: TGTGCCAGCAGGGGGGACACAGATACGCAGTATTTT. It codes for CASRGDTDTQYF. The gene calls are TRBV4-2 and TRBJ2-3, with D perhaps being TRBD1 or TRBD2 (5 bases each). V lost 6 bases and J 2 bases, leaving 6 bases between the germline ends. The CDR3 sequence is 12 residues long. The germline V gene has CDR1 LGHNA and CDR2 YNFKEQ.

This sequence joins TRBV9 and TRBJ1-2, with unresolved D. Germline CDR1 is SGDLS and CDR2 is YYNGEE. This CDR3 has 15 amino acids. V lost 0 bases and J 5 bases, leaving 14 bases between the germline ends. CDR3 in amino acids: CASSVDGGSLYGYTF. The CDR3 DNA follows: TGTGCCAGCAGCGTAGACGGCGGCAGCTTGTATGGCTACACCTTC.

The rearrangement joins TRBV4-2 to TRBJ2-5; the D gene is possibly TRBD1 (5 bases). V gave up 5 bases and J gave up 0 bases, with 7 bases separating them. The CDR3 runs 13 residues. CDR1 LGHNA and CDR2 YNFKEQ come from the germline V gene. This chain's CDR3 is CASSDRYQETQYF. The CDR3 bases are TGTGCCAGCAGCGACAGATACCAAGAGACCCAGTACTTC.

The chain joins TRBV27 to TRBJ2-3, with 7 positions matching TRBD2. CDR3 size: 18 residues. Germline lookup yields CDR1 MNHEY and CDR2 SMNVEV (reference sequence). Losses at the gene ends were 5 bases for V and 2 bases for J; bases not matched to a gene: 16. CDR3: CASSPGAAVAGNTDTQYF. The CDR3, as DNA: TGTGCCAGCAGTCCCGGCGCCGCCGTAGCGGGCAACACAGATACGCAGTATTTT.